The sequence of this T cell receptor beta chain was determined in a study of Ad26.COV2.S vaccination and SARS-CoV-2 variants. CDR1 and CDR2 (germline): LNHDA, SQIVND (reference sequence). The CDR3 has 14 residues. Trimming removed 6 bases at V and 0 bases at J, with 12 bases between. Profiling relied on immunoSEQ multiplex PCR, and the TCRdb table lists in-frame clones only, not all of them. The table shows about 350,000 clones, with about 90% occurring only once. V gene TRBV19 combines with J gene TRBJ2-7; D not certain. This sequence originates from a human donor who had recovered from COVID-19. The sequencing here drew on peripheral blood, taken after recovery from COVID-19. Here the CDR3 reads CASSPESTSYEQYF. Here the CDR3 DNA reads TGTGCCAGTAGCCCGGAGAGTACCTCCTACGAGCAGTACTTC. The full variable domain, in which reference TRBV19 and TRBJ2-7 provide the parts outside the CDR3, is DGGITQSPKYLFRKEGQNVTLSCEQNLNHDAMYWYRQDPGQGLRLIYYSQIVNDFQKGDIAEGYSVSREKKESFPLTVTSAQKNPTAFYLCASSPESTSYEQYFGPGTRLTVT.